These 8 T cell receptor beta chains came from one sample sequenced in a study of human T cells and chemical hapten exposure. Each CDR3 protein is one row after TCRdb ran MiXCR on the RACE reads. Seen here are tens of thousands of distinct CDR3 sequences, over 9.5% observed once, and the top ten hold approximately 5.2%. The time point here: pre-sensitization, week 0. Treatment indicated: therapeutic diphenylcyclopropenone sensitization with weekly scalp DPC. The sequenced sample was whole blood, obtained in connection with sensitization to the hapten diphenylcyclopropenone (DPC). The source of these receptors is a woman aged 45-65 years with alopecia areata. Some clones in this sample may be carry-over from other donors' samples.

The table lists this clonotype with a few counts. This CDR3 is CASSRQNEQFF. The CDR3 DNA is TGCGCCAGCAGCCGTCAGAATGAGCAGTTCTTC. The V gene is TRBV5-1, the J gene TRBJ2-1; D remains unclear. V was shortened by 4 bases and J by 7 bases, with 6 bases between the two germline ends. This CDR3 has 11 residues. The germline V gene has CDR1 SGHRS and CDR2 YFSETQ.

This clonotype was seen a few times. This rearrangement joins TRBV6-5 to TRBJ1-4, with a tentative D call TRBD1 (6 bases). Germline CDR1 and CDR2: MNHEY and SVGAGI. Trimming pared 6 bases from V and 4 bases from J, leaving 12 bases between. The CDR3 consists of 14 residues. In DNA, the CDR3 is TGTGCCAGCAGACTTGGACAGCTTAATGAAAAACTGTTTTTT. Translated, it gives CASRLGQLNEKLFF.

The J gene is TRBJ2-5, the V gene TRBV18; TRBD1 might be the D (6 bases). Germline CDR1 reads KGHSH; CDR2 reads LQKENI. V was clipped by 6 bases and J by 1 base, with 15 bases between them. There are 15 residues in the CDR3. The CDR3, as DNA: TGTGCCAGCTCCGCCCGCAGGGGCCCCCAAGAGACCCAGTACTTC. Translation: CASSARRGPQETQYF.

The V call is TRBV20-1, the J call TRBJ1-1; no firm D call. The CDR3 contains 9 residues. CDR1 is DFQATT and CDR2 is SNEGSKA in the germline V gene (reference sequence). The germline V and J ends were trimmed by 4 bases and 3 bases, with 0 bases remaining between them. In DNA, the CDR3 is TGCAGTGCTAACACTGAAGCTTTCTTT. Residues: CSANTEAFF.

This clonotype was observed many times. The chain carries TRBV11-2 and TRBJ2-1; 14 nucleotides line up with TRBD2. V trimming: 1 base; J trimming: 6 bases; junction bases outside the gene matches: 5. Germline assignment: CDR1 SGHAT and CDR2 FQNNGV. This CDR3 has 17 residues. The CDR3 is CASSLAPGLAGGNEQFF. For the CDR3, the DNA is TGTGCCAGCAGCTTAGCACCCGGACTAGCGGGAGGCAATGAGCAGTTCTTC.

This clonotype was detected ten times or more. The chain employs TRBV6-2 or TRBV6-3 and TRBJ1-5; 9 bases fit TRBD1. From germline, CDR1 is MNHEY and CDR2 SVGEGT. The V segment lost 5 bases and the J segment 2 bases; nucleotides outside the gene matches: 7. This CDR3 is 16 amino acids long. CDR3 bases: TGTGCCAGCAGTCCTACAGGGGGCTATGGCAATCAGCCCCAGCATTTT. The encoded protein is CASSPTGGYGNQPQHF.

CDR3 sequence (DNA): TGCAGTGCTTGGCCTCAAGGGCATACGCAGTATTTT. It is translated as CSAWPQGHTQYF. The chain is built from TRBV20-1 and TRBJ2-3; no clear D. CDR1 and CDR2 from the germline V gene are DFQATT and SNEGSKA (reference sequence). The CDR3 is made up of 12 amino acids. The V and J ends lost 5 bases and 7 bases respectively, with 13 bases between them.

This clonotype appeared many times. J is TRBJ1-2 and V is TRBV3-1; TRBD1 might be the D (6 bases). The V and J ends lost 0 bases and 4 bases respectively, with 12 bases between them. CDR3 length equals 15 residues. From germline, CDR1 is LGHDT and CDR2 YNNKEL (reference sequence). CDR3 protein: CASSQDVGRGYGYTF. CDR3 DNA sequence: TGTGCCAGCAGCCAAGATGTCGGCAGGGGCTATGGCTACACCTTC.